This TCR beta chain emerged from a study of T cells in tuberculosis. Study overall: Sequenced TCRs come from CD1B-GMM tetramer-binding T cells. IGRA-negative adolescents, IGRA-positive adolescents with latent tuberculosis and adults with active tuberculosis formed this South African cohort.

The protocol was immunoSEQ multiplex PCR, while the TCRdb copy is restricted to in-frame clones and leaves out a portion. This table holds about 33,000 clones, roughly 95% found once. Germline loops: CDR1 MNHEY, CDR2 SMNVEV (reference sequence). The CDR3 extends over 17 amino acids. V trimming: 6 bases; J trimming: 3 bases; junction bases outside the gene matches: 7. The specimen was PBMCs. The J gene is TRBJ2-2, the V gene TRBV27, with 13 bases matching TRBD2. The source of this sequence is a donor aged 10-35 years with latent tuberculosis or without tuberculosis infection. The CDR3 sequence is CASRRTSGSRDTGELFF. CDR3 DNA: TGTGCCAGCAGGCGGACTAGCGGGAGTAGGGACACCGGGGAGCTGTTTTTT.